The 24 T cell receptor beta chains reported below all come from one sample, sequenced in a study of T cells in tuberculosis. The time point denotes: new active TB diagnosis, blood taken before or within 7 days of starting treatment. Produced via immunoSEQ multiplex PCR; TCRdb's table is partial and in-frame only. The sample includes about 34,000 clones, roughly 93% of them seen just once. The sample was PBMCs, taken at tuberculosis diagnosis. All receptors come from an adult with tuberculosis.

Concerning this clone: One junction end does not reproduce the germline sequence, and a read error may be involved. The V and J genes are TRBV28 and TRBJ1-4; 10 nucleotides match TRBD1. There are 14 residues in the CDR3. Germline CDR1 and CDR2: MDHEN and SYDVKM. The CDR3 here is CASIPDRGREILFF. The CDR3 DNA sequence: TGTGCCAGCATTCCGGACAGGGGGAGGGAAATACTGTTTTTT.

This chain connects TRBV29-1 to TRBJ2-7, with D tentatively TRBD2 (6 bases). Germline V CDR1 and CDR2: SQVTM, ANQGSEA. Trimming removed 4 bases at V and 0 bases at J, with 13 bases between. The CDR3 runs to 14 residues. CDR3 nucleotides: TGCAGCGTTGTGGCCCACGGGGGCTCCTACGAGCAGTACTTC. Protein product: CSVVAHGGSYEQYF.

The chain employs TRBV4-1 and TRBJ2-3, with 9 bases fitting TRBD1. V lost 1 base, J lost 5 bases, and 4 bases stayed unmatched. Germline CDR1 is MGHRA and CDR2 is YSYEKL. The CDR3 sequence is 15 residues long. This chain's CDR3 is CASSQVGQGLDTQYF. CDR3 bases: TGCGCCAGCAGCCAAGTGGGACAGGGTTTAGATACGCAGTATTTT.

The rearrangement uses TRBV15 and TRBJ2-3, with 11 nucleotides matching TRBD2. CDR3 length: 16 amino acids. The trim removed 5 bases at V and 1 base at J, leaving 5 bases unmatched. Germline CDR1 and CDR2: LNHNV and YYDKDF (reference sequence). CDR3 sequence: CATSDGLAGRTDTQYF. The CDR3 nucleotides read TGTGCCACCAGCGATGGACTAGCGGGTCGCACAGATACGCAGTATTTT.

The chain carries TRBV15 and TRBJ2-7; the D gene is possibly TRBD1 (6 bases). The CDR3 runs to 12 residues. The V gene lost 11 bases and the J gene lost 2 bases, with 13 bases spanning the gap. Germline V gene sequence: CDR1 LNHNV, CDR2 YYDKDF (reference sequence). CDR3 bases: TGTGCCTACCGGGACATCCCCTACGAGCAGTACTTC. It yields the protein CAYRDIPYEQYF.

The CDR3 region is CASGLVAGFGETQYF. CDR3 bases: TGTGCTAGTGGTTTGGTAGCAGGGTTCGGAGAGACCCAGTACTTC. This chain links TRBV12-5 with TRBJ2-5; possible D gene TRBD1, 5 bases. Germline V gives CDR1 LGHNT, CDR2 FRNRAP. Trimming took 0 bases from V and 4 from J, leaving 12 bases between them. This CDR3 has 15 amino acids.

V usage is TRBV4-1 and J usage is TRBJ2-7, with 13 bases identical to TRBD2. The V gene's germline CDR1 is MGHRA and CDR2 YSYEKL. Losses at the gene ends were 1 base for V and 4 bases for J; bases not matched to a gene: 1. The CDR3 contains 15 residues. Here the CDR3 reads CASSQGLAGGYEQYF. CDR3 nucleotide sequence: TGCGCCAGCAGCCAAGGACTAGCGGGGGGTTACGAGCAGTACTTC.

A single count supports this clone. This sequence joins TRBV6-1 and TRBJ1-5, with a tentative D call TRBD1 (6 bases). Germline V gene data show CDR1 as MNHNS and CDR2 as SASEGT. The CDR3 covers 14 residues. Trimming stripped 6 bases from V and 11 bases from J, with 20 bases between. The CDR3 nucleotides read TGTGCCAGCAGAGCTGGGACACGGGGTGGAGCCCAGCATTTT. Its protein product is CASRAGTRGGAQHF.

DNA for the CDR3: TGCGCCAGCAGCCCAAAGGAGGGCGTAAGATCTGAAGCTTTCTTT. Translating gives CASSPKEGVRSEAFF. The rearrangement uses TRBV4-1 and TRBJ1-1; D remains unclear. The length of the CDR3 is 15 residues. Trimming shortened V by 4 bases and J by 6 bases, and 18 bases separated the two germline ends. The germline CDR1 and CDR2 sequences are MGHRA and YSYEKL.

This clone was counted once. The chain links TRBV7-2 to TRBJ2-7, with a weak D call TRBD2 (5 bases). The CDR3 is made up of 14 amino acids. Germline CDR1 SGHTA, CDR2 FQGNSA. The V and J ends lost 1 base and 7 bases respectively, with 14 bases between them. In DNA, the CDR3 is TGTGCCAGCAGCTTAGTAGGGAGAGCGCGGGAGCAGTACTTC. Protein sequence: CASSLVGRAREQYF.

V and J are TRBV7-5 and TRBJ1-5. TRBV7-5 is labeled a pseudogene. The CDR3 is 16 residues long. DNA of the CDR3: TGTGCCGCCAGCCCTGGTGGAGAGGGCAACAATCAGCCCCAGCATTTT. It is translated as CAASPGGEGNNQPQHF.

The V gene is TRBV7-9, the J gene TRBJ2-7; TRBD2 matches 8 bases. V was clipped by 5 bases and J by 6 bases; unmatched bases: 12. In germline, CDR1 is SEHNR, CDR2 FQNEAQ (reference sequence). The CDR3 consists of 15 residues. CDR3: CASSAHYAGGIEQYF. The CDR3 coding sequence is TGTGCCAGCAGCGCCCACTACGCGGGAGGAATCGAGCAGTACTTC.

The CDR3 nucleotides are TGTGCCAGCAGCTTAGTAGGACTGGGATACGAGCAGTACTTC. Its translation: CASSLVGLGYEQYF. This chain joins TRBV7-8 and TRBJ2-7; a weak D match, TRBD2 (5 bases). V lost 1 base to trimming and J lost 4 bases, with 11 bases between them. The CDR3 extends over 14 amino acids. Germline V lookup: CDR1 SGHVS, CDR2 FQNEAQ.

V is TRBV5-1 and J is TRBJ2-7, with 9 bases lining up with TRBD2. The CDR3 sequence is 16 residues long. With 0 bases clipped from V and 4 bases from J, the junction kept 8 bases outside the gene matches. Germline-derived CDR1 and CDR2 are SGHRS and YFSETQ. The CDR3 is CASSLAGREGRYEQYF. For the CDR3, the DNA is TGCGCCAGCAGCTTGGCCGGGCGGGAGGGCAGGTACGAGCAGTACTTC.

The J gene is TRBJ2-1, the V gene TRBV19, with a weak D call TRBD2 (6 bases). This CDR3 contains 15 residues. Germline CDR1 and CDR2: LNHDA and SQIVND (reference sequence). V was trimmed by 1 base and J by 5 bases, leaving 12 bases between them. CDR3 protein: CASSIVREINNEQFF. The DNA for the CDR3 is TGTGCCAGTAGTATAGTACGGGAGATCAACAATGAGCAGTTCTTC. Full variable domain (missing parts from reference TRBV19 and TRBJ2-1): DGGITQSPKYLFRKEGQNVTLSCEQNLNHDAMYWYRQDPGQGLRLIYYSQIVNDFQKGDIAEGYSVSREKKESFPLTVTSAQKNPTAFYLCASSIVREINNEQFFGPGTRLTVL.

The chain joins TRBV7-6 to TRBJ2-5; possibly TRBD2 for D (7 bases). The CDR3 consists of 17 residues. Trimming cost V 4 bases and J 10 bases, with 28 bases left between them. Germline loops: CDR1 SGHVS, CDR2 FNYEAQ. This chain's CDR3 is CASSSILGGGGRMDQYF. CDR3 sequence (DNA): TGTGCCAGCAGCTCAATTCTTGGGGGAGGGGGTAGGATGGACCAGTACTTC.

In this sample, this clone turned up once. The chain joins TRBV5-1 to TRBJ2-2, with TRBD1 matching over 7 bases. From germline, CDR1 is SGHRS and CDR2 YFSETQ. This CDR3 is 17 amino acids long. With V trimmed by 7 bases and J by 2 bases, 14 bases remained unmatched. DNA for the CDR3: TGCGCCAGCCACCCCCCTGGGACAGTTTATAACACCGGGGAGCTGTTTTTT. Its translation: CASHPPGTVYNTGELFF.

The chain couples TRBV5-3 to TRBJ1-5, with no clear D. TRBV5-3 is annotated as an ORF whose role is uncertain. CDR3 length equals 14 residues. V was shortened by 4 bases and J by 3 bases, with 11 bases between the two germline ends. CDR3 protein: CARSPGGYNQPQHF. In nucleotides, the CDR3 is TGTGCCAGAAGCCCTGGAGGATACAATCAGCCCCAGCATTTT.

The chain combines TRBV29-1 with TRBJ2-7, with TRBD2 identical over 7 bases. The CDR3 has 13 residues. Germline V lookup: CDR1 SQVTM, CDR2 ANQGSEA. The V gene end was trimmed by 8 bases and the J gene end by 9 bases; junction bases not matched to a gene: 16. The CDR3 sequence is CSTMSGEGSGQYF. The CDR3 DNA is TGCAGCACGATGAGCGGGGAAGGTAGTGGGCAGTACTTC.

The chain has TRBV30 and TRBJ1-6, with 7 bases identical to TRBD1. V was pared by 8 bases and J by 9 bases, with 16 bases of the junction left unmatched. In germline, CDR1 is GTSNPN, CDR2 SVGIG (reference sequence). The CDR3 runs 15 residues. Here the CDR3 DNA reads TGTGCCGGCAACAGGGGAAAAGAAGACGTTTCACCCCTCCACTTT. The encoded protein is CAGNRGKEDVSPLHF.

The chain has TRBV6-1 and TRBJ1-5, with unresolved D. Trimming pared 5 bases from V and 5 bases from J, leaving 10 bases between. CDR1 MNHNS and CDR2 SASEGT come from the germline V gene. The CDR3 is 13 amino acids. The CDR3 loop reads CASSPWAYQPQHF. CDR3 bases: TGTGCCAGCAGTCCGTGGGCGTATCAGCCCCAGCATTTT.

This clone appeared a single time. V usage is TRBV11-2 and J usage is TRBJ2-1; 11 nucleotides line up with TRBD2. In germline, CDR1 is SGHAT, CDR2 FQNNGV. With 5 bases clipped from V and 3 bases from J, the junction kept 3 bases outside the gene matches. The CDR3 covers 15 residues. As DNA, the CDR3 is TGTGCCAGCAGCGACACTAGCGGGAGCTACAATGAGCAGTTCTTC. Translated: CASSDTSGSYNEQFF.

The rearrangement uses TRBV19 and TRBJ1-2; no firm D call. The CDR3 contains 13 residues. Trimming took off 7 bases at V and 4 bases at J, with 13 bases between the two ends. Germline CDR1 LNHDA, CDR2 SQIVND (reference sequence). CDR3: CASTPTEFYGYTF. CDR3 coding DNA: TGTGCCAGTACTCCGACGGAGTTCTATGGCTACACCTTC. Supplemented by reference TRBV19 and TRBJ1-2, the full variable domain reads DGGITQSPKYLFRKEGQNVTLSCEQNLNHDAMYWYRQDPGQGLRLIYYSQIVNDFQKGDIAEGYSVSREKKESFPLTVTSAQKNPTAFYLCASTPTEFYGYTFGSGTRLTVV.

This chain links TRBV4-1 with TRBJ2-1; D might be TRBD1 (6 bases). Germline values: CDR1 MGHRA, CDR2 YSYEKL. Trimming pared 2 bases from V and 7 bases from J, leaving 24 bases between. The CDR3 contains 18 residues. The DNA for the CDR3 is TGCGCCAGCAGCCAACTAGATATGGGCTTCAAAAGGGGGAATGAGCAGTTCTTC. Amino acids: CASSQLDMGFKRGNEQFF.